The 14 T cell receptor beta chains presented below share a single source sample, sequenced in a study of blood T cell repertoires in COVID-19. Assay used: immunoSEQ multiplex PCR; TCRdb lists only in-frame clones, some missing. The sample has around 250,000 clones, 88% seen once. Material for sequencing was peripheral blood. These receptors all stem from a human donor in a cohort sampled during active COVID-19.

The chain employs TRBV4-1 and TRBJ1-4, with unresolved D. Germline V CDR1 and CDR2: MGHRA, YSYEKL. V was cut by 4 bases and J by 7 bases, with 10 bases left in between. This CDR3 is 13 amino acids long. CDR3 amino acids: CASSLGRGEKLFF. The DNA of the CDR3 is TGCGCCAGCAGCCTGGGCCGGGGTGAAAAACTGTTTTTT.

This chain connects TRBV19 to TRBJ2-7, with D hard to call. Germline-derived CDR1 and CDR2 are LNHDA and SQIVND (reference sequence). V was cut by 5 bases and J by 0 bases, with 8 bases left in between. This CDR3 has 13 residues. The CDR3: CASSFRHSYEQYF. CDR3 nucleotides: TGTGCCAGTAGTTTTAGACACTCCTACGAGCAGTACTTC. Full variable domain (outside the CDR3, taken from reference TRBV19 and TRBJ2-7): DGGITQSPKYLFRKEGQNVTLSCEQNLNHDAMYWYRQDPGQGLRLIYYSQIVNDFQKGDIAEGYSVSREKKESFPLTVTSAQKNPTAFYLCASSFRHSYEQYFGPGTRLTVT.

The J gene is TRBJ2-1, the V gene TRBV7-2; D remains unclear. In germline, CDR1 is SGHTA, CDR2 FQGNSA. The CDR3 covers 12 residues. Deletions cut 1 base from V and 7 bases from J, with 5 bases between. The DNA of the CDR3 is TGTGCCAGCAGCTTAGTAACTAATGAGCAGTTCTTC. Translated: CASSLVTNEQFF. The full variable domain, its missing parts supplied by reference TRBV7-2 and TRBJ2-1, is GAGVSQSPSNKVTEKGKDVELRCDPISGHTALYWYRQSLGQGLEFLIYFQGNSAPDKSGLPSDRFSAERTGGSVSTLTIQRTQQEDSAVYLCASSLVTNEQFFGPGTRLTVL.

This clone was found once. This rearrangement joins TRBV6-2 or TRBV6-3 to TRBJ1-2; 9 bases map to TRBD1. V lost 5 bases and J lost 9; bases outside the gene matches: 10. The CDR3 consists of 14 residues. Germline-derived CDR1 and CDR2 are MNHEY and SVGEGT. As DNA, the CDR3 is TGTGCCAGCAGTAGTCGGGGACAGGGAAGGAGCTACACCTTC. As protein: CASSSRGQGRSYTF.

A few counts support this clone. The V gene is TRBV6-5, the J gene TRBJ1-3, with D uncertain. V lost 0 bases to trimming and J lost 2 bases, with 11 bases between them. The CDR3 spans 16 residues. Per the germline V gene, CDR1 is MNHEY and CDR2 is SVGAGI. CDR3 coding DNA: TGTGCCAGCAGTTACTCCAGGTGGGAGGCTGGAAACACCATATATTTT. Its translation: CASSYSRWEAGNTIYF.

The chain combines TRBV5-1 with TRBJ2-7, with TRBD2 identical over 12 bases. Germline lookup yields CDR1 SGHRS and CDR2 YFSETQ. The CDR3 extends over 15 amino acids. V shed 0 bases and J 8 bases; nucleotides not matched to a gene: 6. CDR3 bases: TGCGCCAGCAGCTTGGAGACTAGCGGGGGCCAGCAGCAGTACTTC. It translates to CASSLETSGGQQQYF.

A few counts support this clone. V is TRBV9 and J is TRBJ2-7; D perhaps matches TRBD2 (6 bases). V was clipped by 0 bases and J by 2 bases, with 9 bases between them. CDR1 and CDR2 (germline): SGDLS, YYNGEE. The CDR3 has 14 residues. The CDR3 coding sequence is TGTGCCAGCAGCGTAGGGGGGGACGCCTACGAGCAGTACTTC. Protein: CASSVGGDAYEQYF.

The genes are TRBV5-4 and TRBJ2-3; TRBD2 might be the D (6 bases). Trimming took 1 base from V and 1 from J, leaving 10 bases between them. The CDR3 runs to 15 residues. CDR1 and CDR2 from the germline V gene are SGHNT and YYREEE (reference sequence). The CDR3 DNA is TGTGCCAGCAGCTTGACAAGCGGGCGCACAGATACGCAGTATTTT. Protein sequence: CASSLTSGRTDTQYF.

In its sample, this clone was seen a few times. The junction and the germline gene differ at one end; a read error may be behind it. The CDR3 is CASSSSGYYDEQFF. The DNA for the CDR3 is TGTGCCAGCAGCTCTAGCGGGTACTACGATGAGCAGTTCTTC. The gene calls are TRBV4-2 and TRBJ2-1; TRBD2 aligns across 8 bases. Germline V gene data show CDR1 as LGHNA and CDR2 as YNFKEQ. This CDR3 is built from 14 residues.

The chain joins TRBV5-8 to TRBJ1-5; D perhaps matches TRBD1 (6 bases). Trimming took off 4 bases at V and 3 bases at J, with 14 bases between the two ends. The germline V gene has CDR1 SGHTS and CDR2 YDEGEE. The CDR3 totals 15 residues. The CDR3 coding sequence is TGTGCCAGCAGCCTACAGGGCCGGGTCAATCAGCCCCAGCATTTT. It is translated as CASSLQGRVNQPQHF.

The V gene is TRBV5-1, the J gene TRBJ1-2, with D unclear. CDR1 is SGHRS, CDR2 YFSETQ, per germline. V shed 3 bases and J shed 6 bases, with 15 bases lying between them. This CDR3 spans 14 amino acids. The CDR3 region is CASSWEEQSDGYTF. DNA of the CDR3: TGCGCCAGCAGCTGGGAGGAACAGTCGGATGGCTACACCTTC.

The chain carries TRBV29-1 and TRBJ2-1; tentative D call: TRBD2 (7 bases). Germline values: CDR1 SQVTM, CDR2 ANQGSEA. The V end lost 7 bases, the J end lost 6 bases, and 22 bases lay between the germline ends. This CDR3 has 15 residues. For the CDR3, the DNA is TGCAGCGCGTCGGGGGTCCGGGGGGCTCTCAATGAGCAGTTCTTC. This codes for CSASGVRGALNEQFF.

V gene TRBV12-3 or TRBV12-4 combines with J gene TRBJ2-7, with TRBD2 matching 9 bases. V trimming: 8 bases; J trimming: 2 bases; junction bases outside the gene matches: 4. The CDR3 spans 13 residues. DNA of the CDR3: TGTGCCAGCTTGCTAGCGGGGACCTACGAGCAGTACTTC. Encoded protein: CASLLAGTYEQYF.

The rearrangement links TRBV5-1 to TRBJ1-4; the match to TRBD1 covers 9 bases. This CDR3 is 14 amino acids long. The V and J ends lost 2 bases and 9 bases, in that order; junction bases with no gene match: 5. CDR1 and CDR2 (germline): SGHRS, YFSETQ. CDR3 nucleotide sequence: TGCGCCAGCAGCTTCGGGACAGGGACGCAAAAACTGTTTTTT. Translating it yields CASSFGTGTQKLFF. Drawing the rest from reference TRBV5-1 and TRBJ1-4, the complete variable domain is KAGVTQTPRYLIKTRGQQVTLSCSPISGHRSVSWYQQTPGQGLQFLFEYFSETQRNKGNFPGRFSGRQFSNSRSEMNVSTLELGDSALYLCASSFGTGTQKLFFGSGTQLSVL.